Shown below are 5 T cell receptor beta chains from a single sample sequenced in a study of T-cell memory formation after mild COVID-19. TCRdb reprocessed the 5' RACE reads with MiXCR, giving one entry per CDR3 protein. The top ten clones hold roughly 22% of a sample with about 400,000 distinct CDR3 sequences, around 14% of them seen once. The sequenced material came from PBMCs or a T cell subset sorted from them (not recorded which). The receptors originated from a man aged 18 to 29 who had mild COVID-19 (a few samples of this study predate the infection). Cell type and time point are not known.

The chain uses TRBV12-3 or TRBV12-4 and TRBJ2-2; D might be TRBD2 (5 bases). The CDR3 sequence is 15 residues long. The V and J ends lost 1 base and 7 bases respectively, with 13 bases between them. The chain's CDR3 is CASSLGGSDGGELFF. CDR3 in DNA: TGTGCCAGCAGTTTAGGGGGTAGCGATGGCGGGGAGCTGTTTTTT.

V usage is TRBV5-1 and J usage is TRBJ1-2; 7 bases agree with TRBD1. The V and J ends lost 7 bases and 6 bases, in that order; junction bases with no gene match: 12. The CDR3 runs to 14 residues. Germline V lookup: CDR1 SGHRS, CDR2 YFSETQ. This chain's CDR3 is CASQKAGGLDGYTF. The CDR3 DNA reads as TGCGCCAGCCAAAAGGCAGGGGGTTTGGATGGCTACACCTTC.

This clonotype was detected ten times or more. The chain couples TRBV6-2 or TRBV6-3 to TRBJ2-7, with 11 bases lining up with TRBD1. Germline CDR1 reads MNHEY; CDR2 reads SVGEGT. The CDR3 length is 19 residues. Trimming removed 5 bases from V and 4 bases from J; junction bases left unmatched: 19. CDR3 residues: CASSPEPWIPDRGLYEQYF. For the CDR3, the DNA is TGTGCCAGCAGTCCCGAACCGTGGATCCCGGACAGGGGGCTATACGAGCAGTACTTC.

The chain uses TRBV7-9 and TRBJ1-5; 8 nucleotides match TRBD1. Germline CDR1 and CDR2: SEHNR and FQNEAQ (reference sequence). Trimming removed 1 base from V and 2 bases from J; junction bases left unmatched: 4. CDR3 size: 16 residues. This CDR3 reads CASSLVRGQGNQPQHF. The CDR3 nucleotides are TGTGCCAGCAGCTTAGTTCGGGGACAGGGCAATCAGCCCCAGCATTTT.

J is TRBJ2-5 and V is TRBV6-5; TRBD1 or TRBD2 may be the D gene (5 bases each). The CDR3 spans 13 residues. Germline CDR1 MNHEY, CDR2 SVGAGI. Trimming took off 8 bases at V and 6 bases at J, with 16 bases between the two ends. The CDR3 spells CASGAGGAQTQYF. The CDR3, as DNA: TGTGCCAGCGGCGCTGGGGGAGCGCAGACCCAGTACTTC.